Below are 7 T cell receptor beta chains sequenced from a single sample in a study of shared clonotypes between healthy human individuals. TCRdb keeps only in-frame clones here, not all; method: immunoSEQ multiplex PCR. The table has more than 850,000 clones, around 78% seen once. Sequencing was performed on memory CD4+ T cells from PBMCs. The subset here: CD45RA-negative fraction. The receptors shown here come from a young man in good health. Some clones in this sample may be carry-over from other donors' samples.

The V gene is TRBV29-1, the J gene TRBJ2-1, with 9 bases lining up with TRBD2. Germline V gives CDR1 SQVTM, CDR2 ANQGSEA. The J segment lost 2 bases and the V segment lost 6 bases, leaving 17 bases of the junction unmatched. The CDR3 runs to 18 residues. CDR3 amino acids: CSVSQGGRAGVAYNEQFF. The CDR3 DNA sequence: TGCAGCGTGAGCCAGGGCGGGAGGGCCGGTGTTGCCTACAATGAGCAGTTCTTC.

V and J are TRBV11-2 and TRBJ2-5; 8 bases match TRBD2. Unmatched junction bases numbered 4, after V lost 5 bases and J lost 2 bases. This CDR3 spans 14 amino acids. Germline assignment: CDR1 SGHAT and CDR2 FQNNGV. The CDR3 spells CASSSKRGQETQYF. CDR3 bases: TGTGCCAGCAGCAGTAAGCGGGGGCAAGAGACCCAGTACTTC. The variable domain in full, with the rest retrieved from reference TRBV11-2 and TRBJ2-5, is EAGVAQSPRYKIIEKRQSVAFWCNPISGHATLYWYQQILGQGPKLLIQFQNNGVVDDSQLPKDRFSAERLKGVDSTLKIQPAKLEDSAVYLCASSSKRGQETQYFGPGTRLLVL.

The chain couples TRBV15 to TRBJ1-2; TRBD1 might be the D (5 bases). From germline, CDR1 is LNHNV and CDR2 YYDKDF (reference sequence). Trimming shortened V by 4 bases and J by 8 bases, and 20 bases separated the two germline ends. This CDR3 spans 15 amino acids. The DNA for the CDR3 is TGTGCCACCAGCACTGGGGGAAACCGACTTTACGGCTACACCTTC. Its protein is CATSTGGNRLYGYTF.

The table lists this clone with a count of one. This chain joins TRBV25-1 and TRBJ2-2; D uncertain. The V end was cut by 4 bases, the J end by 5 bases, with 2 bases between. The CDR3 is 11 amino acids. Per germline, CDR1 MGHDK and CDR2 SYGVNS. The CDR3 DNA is TGTGCCAGCAGTGTTACCGGGGAGCTGTTTTTT. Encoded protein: CASSVTGELFF.

The CDR3 coding sequence is TGCAGCGTTGCCCCTAGCGGCTTAGGTGAGACCCAGTACTTC. Translation gives CSVAPSGLGETQYF. This chain connects TRBV29-1 to TRBJ2-5; 7 bases match TRBD2. V lost 4 bases and J lost 5; bases outside the gene matches: 10. Per germline, CDR1 SQVTM and CDR2 ANQGSEA. The CDR3 loop spans 14 amino acids.

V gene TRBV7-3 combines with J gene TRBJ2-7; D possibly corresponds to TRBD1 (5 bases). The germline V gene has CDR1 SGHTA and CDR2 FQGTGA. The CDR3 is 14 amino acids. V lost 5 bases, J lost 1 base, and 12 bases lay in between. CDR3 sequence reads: CASSPTTVSYEQYF. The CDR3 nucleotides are TGTGCCAGCAGCCCCACGACAGTTTCCTACGAGCAGTACTTC.

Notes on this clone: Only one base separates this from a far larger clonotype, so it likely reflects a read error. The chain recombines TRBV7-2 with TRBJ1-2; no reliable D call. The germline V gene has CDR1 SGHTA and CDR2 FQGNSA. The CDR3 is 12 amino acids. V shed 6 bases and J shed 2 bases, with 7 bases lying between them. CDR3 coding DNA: TGTACCAGCAGTGGGCAGAACTATGGCTACACCTTC. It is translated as CTSSGQNYGYTF.